This TCR beta chain is from a study of graft-versus-host responses after intestinal transplantation. Study at large: Each recipient received a multivisceral, liver-intestinal, or isolated intestinal graft. Study-wide findings and caveats: Among recipient marrow samples, GvH clones were found; some appeared first in ileum or blood.

The assay was immunoSEQ multiplex PCR, and TCRdb's table has in-frame clones only and misses some. Among approximately 13,000 clones listed, about a third were seen once. Responders that carried the CFSE label, approximately 200,000 of them, were plated with approximately 200,000 irradiated, violet-dye-labeled stimulator cells. Germline-derived CDR1 and CDR2 are SGHVS and FQNEAQ. This CDR3 has 18 amino acids. The J segment lost 5 bases and the V segment lost 1 base, leaving 9 bases of the junction unmatched. The source of this sequence is a human patient who received an intestinal transplant. The specimen was alloreactive CD8+ T cells from a mixed lymphocyte reaction culture, collected before intestinal transplant. Subset indicated: CFSE-low proliferating T cells sorted from roughly six-day pre-transplant mixed lymphocyte reaction (GvH or HvG direction). This sequence joins TRBV7-8 and TRBJ2-2; TRBD2 matches at 11 bases. The CDR3 nucleotides are TGTGCCAGCAGCTTAGAGGCTAGCGGGGGGTGGATAACCGGGGAGCTGTTTTTT. This codes for CASSLEASGGWITGELFF.